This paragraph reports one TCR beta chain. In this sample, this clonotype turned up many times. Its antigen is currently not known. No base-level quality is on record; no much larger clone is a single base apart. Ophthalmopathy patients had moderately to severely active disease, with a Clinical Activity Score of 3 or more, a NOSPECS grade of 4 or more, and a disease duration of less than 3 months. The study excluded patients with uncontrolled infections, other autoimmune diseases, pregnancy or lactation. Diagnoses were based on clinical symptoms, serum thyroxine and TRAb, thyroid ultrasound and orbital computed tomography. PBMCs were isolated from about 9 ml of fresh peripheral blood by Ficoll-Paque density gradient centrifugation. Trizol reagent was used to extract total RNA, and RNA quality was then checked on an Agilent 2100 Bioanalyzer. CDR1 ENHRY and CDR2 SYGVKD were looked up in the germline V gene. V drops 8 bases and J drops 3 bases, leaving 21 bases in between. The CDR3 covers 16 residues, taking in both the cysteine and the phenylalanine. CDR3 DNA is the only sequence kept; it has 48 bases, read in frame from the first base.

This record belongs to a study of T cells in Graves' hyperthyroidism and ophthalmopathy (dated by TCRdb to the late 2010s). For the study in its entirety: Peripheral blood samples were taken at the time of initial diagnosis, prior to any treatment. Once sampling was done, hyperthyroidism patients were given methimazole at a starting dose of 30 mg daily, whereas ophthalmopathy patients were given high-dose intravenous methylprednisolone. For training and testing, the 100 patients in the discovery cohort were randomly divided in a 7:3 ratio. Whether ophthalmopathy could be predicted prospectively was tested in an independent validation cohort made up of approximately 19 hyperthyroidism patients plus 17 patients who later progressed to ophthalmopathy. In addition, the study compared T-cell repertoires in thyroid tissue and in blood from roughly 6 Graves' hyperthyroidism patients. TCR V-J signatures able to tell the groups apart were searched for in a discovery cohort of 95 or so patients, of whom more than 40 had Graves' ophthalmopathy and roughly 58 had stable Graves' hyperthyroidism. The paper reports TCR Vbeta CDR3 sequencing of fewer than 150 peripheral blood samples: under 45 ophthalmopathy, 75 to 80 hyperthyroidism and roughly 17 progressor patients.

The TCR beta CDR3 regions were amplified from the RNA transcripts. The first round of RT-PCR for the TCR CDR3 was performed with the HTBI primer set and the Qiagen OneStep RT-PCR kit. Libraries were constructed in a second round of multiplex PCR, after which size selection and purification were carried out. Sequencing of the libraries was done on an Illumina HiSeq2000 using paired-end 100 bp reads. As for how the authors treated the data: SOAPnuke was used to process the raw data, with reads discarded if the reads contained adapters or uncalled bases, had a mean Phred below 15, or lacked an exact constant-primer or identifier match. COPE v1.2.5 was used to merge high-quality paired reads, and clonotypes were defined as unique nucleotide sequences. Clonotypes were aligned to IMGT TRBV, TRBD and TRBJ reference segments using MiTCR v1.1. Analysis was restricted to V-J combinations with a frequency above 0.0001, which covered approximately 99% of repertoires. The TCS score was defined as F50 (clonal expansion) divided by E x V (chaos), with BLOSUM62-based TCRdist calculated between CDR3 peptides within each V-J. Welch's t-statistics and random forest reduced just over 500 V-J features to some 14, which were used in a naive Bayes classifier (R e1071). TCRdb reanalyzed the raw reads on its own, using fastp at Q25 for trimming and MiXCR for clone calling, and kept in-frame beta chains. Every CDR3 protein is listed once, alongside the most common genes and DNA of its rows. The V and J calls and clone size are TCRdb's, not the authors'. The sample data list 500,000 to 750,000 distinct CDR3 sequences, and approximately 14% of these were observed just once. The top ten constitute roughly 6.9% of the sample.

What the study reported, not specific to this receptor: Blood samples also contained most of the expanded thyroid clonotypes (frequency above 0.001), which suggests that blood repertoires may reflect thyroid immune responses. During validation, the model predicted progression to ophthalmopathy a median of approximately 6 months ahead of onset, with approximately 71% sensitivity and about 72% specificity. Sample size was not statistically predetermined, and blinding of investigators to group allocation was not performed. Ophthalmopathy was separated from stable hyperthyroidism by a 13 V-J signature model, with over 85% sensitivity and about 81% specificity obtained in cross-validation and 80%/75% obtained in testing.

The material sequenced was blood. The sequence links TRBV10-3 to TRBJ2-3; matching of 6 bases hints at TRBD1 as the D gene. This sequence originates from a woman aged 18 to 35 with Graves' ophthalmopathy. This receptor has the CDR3 CAIEAIVGGATDTQYF. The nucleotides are TGTGCCATCGAAGCCATCGTTGGGGGCGCGACAGATACGCAGTATTTT.